Listed here are 18 T cell receptor beta chains from one sample, sequenced in a study of T cell responses to AZD1222 COVID-19 vaccine. Clones were read by immunoSEQ multiplex PCR, and TCRdb kept only the in-frame ones, dropping some. The table has under 120,000 clones, around 96% seen once. The sample here was peripheral blood, taken on day 0 of AZD1222 vaccination. These receptors came from an adult in good health.

The chain is built from TRBV19 and TRBJ2-3; 10 bases are a match to TRBD2. The length of the CDR3 is 15 residues. Germline trimming cut 5 bases from V and 5 bases from J; bases unmatched to any gene: 7. CDR1 and CDR2 (germline): LNHDA, SQIVND (reference sequence). In DNA form, the CDR3 reads TGTGCCAGTAGTCGTCTAGCGGGAGATATAGATACGCAGTATTTT. Protein: CASSRLAGDIDTQYF.

V is TRBV6-2 or TRBV6-3 and J is TRBJ1-5; 8 bases align to TRBD1. Germline CDR1 is MNHEY and CDR2 is SVGEGT. The V gene end was trimmed by 3 bases and the J gene end by 3 bases; junction bases not matched to a gene: 4. The CDR3 runs 15 residues. This chain's CDR3 is CASSYGGQDNQPQHF. The CDR3 DNA reads as TGTGCCAGCAGTTATGGGGGACAGGACAATCAGCCCCAGCATTTT.

The V and J genes are TRBV9 and TRBJ2-3, with 9 bases fitting TRBD2. With 1 base clipped from V and 2 bases from J, the junction kept 5 bases outside the gene matches. The germline V gene has CDR1 SGDLS and CDR2 YYNGEE. There are 16 residues in the CDR3. The CDR3 sequence: CASSVPKRGATDTQYF. CDR3 DNA: TGTGCCAGCAGCGTACCCAAGCGGGGGGCCACAGATACGCAGTATTTT.

This rearrangement joins TRBV5-1 to TRBJ2-7; the D gene is possibly TRBD2 (6 bases). This CDR3 comprises 15 residues. From germline, CDR1 is SGHRS and CDR2 YFSETQ. V shed 0 bases and J shed 2 bases, with 12 bases lying between them. The CDR3 spells CASSLDASETYEQYF. CDR3 nucleotide sequence: TGCGCCAGCAGCTTGGATGCTAGCGAAACCTACGAGCAGTACTTC.

This chain links TRBV27 with TRBJ1-2, with D possibly matching TRBD1 (5 bases). V lost 5 bases to trimming and J lost 0 bases, with 22 bases between them. The CDR3 sequence is 18 residues long. Germline V gene lookup returns CDR1 MNHEY and CDR2 SMNVEV (reference sequence). CDR3 in DNA: TGTGCCAGCAGTCCTATGGGGATAAGGGGTACCGCTAACTATGGCTACACCTTC. It yields the protein CASSPMGIRGTANYGYTF.

This clone was recorded only once. The chain has TRBV5-4 and TRBJ1-2; 10 bases line up with TRBD1. The CDR3 loop spans 15 amino acids. V lost 4 bases to trimming and J lost 3 bases; unmatched junction nucleotides: 6. CDR1 is SGHNT, CDR2 YYREEE, per germline (reference sequence). CDR3 in DNA: TGTGCCAGCAGCGGGGGACAGGGGATGGACTATGGCTACACCTTC. Its protein is CASSGGQGMDYGYTF.

The chain uses TRBV25-1 and TRBJ2-2; D may be TRBD1 (6 bases). The CDR3 consists of 16 residues. Trimming left V 7 bases short and J 1 base short, with 16 bases between. Germline V gene lookup returns CDR1 MGHDK and CDR2 SYGVNS. The DNA for the CDR3 is TGTGCCAGCACTCAGTCAGGGGTATGGAACACCGGGGAGCTGTTTTTT. Amino acids: CASTQSGVWNTGELFF.

The gene calls are TRBV6-1 and TRBJ1-5; no clear D. The CDR3 totals 14 residues. Germline assignment: CDR1 MNHNS and CDR2 SASEGT. Trimming cost V 2 bases and J 9 bases, with 14 bases left between them. CDR3 bases: TGTGCCAGCAGTGAAATGGGTGGGAGTGCGCCCCAGCATTTT. Its translation is CASSEMGGSAPQHF.

The chain employs TRBV2 and TRBJ2-3; D might be TRBD2 (6 bases). Trimming removed 4 bases from V and 0 bases from J, with 17 bases in between. Germline loops: CDR1 SNHLY, CDR2 FYNNEI. CDR3 length: 17 residues. CDR3 in amino acids: CASSAMVSGASTDTQYF. For the CDR3, the DNA is TGTGCCAGCAGTGCCATGGTTAGCGGTGCTAGCACAGATACGCAGTATTTT.

The chain uses TRBV28 and TRBJ1-2; TRBD1 aligns across 7 bases. Germline CDR1 is MDHEN and CDR2 is SYDVKM. This CDR3 is 14 amino acids long. With 2 bases clipped from V and 3 bases from J, the junction kept 3 bases outside the gene matches. CDR3 DNA: TGTGCCAGCAGTTTACCGGGACAGCACTATGGCTACACCTTC. Protein: CASSLPGQHYGYTF.

This clone was seen a few times. The chain carries TRBV6-1 and TRBJ2-7; the match to TRBD2 covers 7 bases. Germline CDR1 MNHNS, CDR2 SASEGT. Germline trimming cut 2 bases from V and 2 bases from J; bases unmatched to any gene: 6. This CDR3 has 15 amino acids. CDR3 nucleotides: TGTGCCAGCAGTGAAATTGGGGGAGGGGCCTACGAGCAGTACTTC. It yields the protein CASSEIGGGAYEQYF.

This chain connects TRBV27 to TRBJ1-3, with D possibly TRBD1 on 5 matching bases. This CDR3 comprises 12 residues. Germline CDR1 and CDR2: MNHEY and SMNVEV (reference sequence). V was cut by 8 bases and J by 3 bases, with 8 bases left in between. The chain's CDR3 is CASGALGNTIYF. Written as DNA, the CDR3 is TGTGCCAGCGGGGCTCTTGGAAACACCATATATTTT.

The chain links TRBV29-1 to TRBJ2-1; a possible D gene is TRBD2 (5 bases). Germline V gives CDR1 SQVTM, CDR2 ANQGSEA. V gave up 7 bases and J gave up 5 bases, with 15 bases separating them. The CDR3 is 13 residues long. This CDR3 is CSAAVRTNNEQFF. The CDR3 region has the DNA TGCAGCGCAGCGGTACGTACTAACAATGAGCAGTTCTTC.

The CDR3 is CASSRSSGNTIYF. CDR3 DNA: TGTGCCAGCAGTAGGAGCTCTGGAAACACCATATATTTT. This chain uses TRBV6-5 with TRBJ1-3; D call uncertain. The CDR3 has 13 residues. Germline V gene sequence: CDR1 MNHEY, CDR2 SVGAGI. V was trimmed by 5 bases and J by 0 bases, leaving 5 bases between them.

The V call is TRBV7-2, the J call TRBJ1-6; D remains unclear. The CDR3 contains 15 residues. CDR1 and CDR2 from the germline V gene are SGHTA and FQGNSA. Trimming took off 0 bases at V and 9 bases at J, with 12 bases between the two ends. The CDR3 is CASSLAKFWSSPLHF. The CDR3, as DNA: TGTGCCAGCAGCTTAGCGAAATTTTGGAGTTCACCCCTCCACTTT.

The rearrangement uses TRBV9 and TRBJ1-2; D is undetermined. V lost 0 bases to trimming and J lost 6 bases, with 15 bases between them. The CDR3 consists of 15 residues. The germline gives CDR1 SGDLS, CDR2 YYNGEE. CDR3 nucleotide sequence: TGTGCCAGCAGCGTAGTGGCCCCCTCGGTCCATGGCTACACCTTC. Translating gives CASSVVAPSVHGYTF.

The chain recombines TRBV5-4 with TRBJ1-1; D might be TRBD1 (5 bases). This CDR3 contains 16 residues. CDR1 is SGHNT, CDR2 YYREEE, per germline (reference sequence). Between the trimmed V and J ends, which lost 5 bases and 1 base, there was a span of 18 bases. The CDR3 protein is CASSRTPPGTNTEAFF. CDR3 nucleotides: TGTGCCAGCAGTCGCACCCCACCGGGGACGAACACTGAAGCTTTCTTT.

The chain uses TRBV7-2 and TRBJ2-1; TRBD2 aligns across 8 bases. Germline-derived CDR1 and CDR2 are SGHTA and FQGNSA. The CDR3 runs to 15 residues. J was trimmed by 9 bases and V by 1 base; bases with no gene match: 8. The CDR3 sequence: CASSLEGTRGSEQFF. CDR3 bases: TGTGCCAGCAGCTTAGAGGGGACTAGGGGAAGTGAGCAGTTCTTC. Full variable domain (remainder filled in from reference TRBV7-2 and TRBJ2-1): GAGVSQSPSNKVTEKGKDVELRCDPISGHTALYWYRQSLGQGLEFLIYFQGNSAPDKSGLPSDRFSAERTGGSVSTLTIQRTQQEDSAVYLCASSLEGTRGSEQFFGPGTRLTVL.